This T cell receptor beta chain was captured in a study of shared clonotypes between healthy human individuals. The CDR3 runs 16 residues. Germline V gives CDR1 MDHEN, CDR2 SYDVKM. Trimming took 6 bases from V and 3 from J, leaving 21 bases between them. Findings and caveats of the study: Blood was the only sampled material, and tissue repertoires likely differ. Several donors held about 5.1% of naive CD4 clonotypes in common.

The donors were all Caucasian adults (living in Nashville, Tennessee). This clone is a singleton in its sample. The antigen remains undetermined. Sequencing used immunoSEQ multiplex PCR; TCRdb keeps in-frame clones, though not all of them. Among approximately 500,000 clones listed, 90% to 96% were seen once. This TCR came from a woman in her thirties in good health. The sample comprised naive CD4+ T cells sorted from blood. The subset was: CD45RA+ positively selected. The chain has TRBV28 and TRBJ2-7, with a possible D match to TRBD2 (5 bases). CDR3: CASSSPTGPAVYEQYF. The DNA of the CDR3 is TGTGCCAGCAGCTCACCGACGGGCCCAGCGGTCTACGAGCAGTACTTC.